This entry is about one T cell receptor beta chain. The V gene end was trimmed by 4 bases and the J gene end by 3 bases; junction bases not matched to a gene: 9. CDR1 SGHRS and CDR2 YFSETQ come from the germline V gene. The CDR3 has 15 residues. The data derive from a study of graft-versus-host responses after intestinal transplantation. Background on the study: Each of the recipients got a multivisceral, liver-intestinal, or isolated intestinal transplant. After anti-thymocyte globulin induction, recipients took tacrolimus and steroids for around 3 years.

The protocol was immunoSEQ multiplex PCR, while the TCRdb copy is restricted to in-frame clones and leaves out a portion. The sample shows roughly 97,000 clones, 80% to 95% of them seen only once. The sequencing used PBMCs, collected about 460 days after intestinal transplant. The sequence was collected from a human patient who received an intestinal transplant, so some T cells may come from the graft donor. J is TRBJ2-7 and V is TRBV5-1; 8 nucleotides match TRBD1. Written as DNA, the CDR3 is TGCGCCAGCAGCGTTACGCCGGACAGGGTCTACGAGCAGTACTTC. It translates to CASSVTPDRVYEQYF.